A selection of T cell receptor beta chains follows, all from one sample in a study of T cell repertoires in cytomegalovirus infection. A single record per CDR3 protein comes from TCRdb applying MiXCR to the reads. The sample lists roughly 230,000 distinct CDR3 sequences; approximately 22% were seen once. Material: CD8+ T cells from PBMCs. The source is a human donor in good health (CMV status not recorded). Some clones in this sample may be carry-over from other donors' samples. Each CDR3 is given with its conserved first and last residue. Clone sizes are given selectively: once, few, many, or a class where the clone is expanded.

>TRBV28|many|TRBJ2-3
CASTGGGTPGRSTQYF
>TRBV7-2|medium-sized|TRBJ2-7
CASSLVGRAGSYEQYF
>TRBV29-1|-|TRBJ1-1
CSGTGTGFGAFF
>TRBV5-1|-|TRBJ1-1
CASSLDNPNTEAFF
>TRBV5-1|few|TRBJ1-1
CASSYLMNTEAFF
>TRBV4-2|-|TRBJ2-7
CASSQVGNEQYF
>TRBV11-2|-|TRBJ1-2
CASSLGSGGYTF
>TRBV7-6|many|TRBJ2-1
CASSSDLAPGEQFF
>TRBV28|-|TRBJ2-1
CASSFRTGLGLSYNEQFF
>TRBV7-2|many|TRBJ2-1
CASTRGSGGAYNEQFF
>TRBV6-5|-|TRBJ1-2
CASSPDRQGFNYGYTF
>TRBV5-1|few|TRBJ2-7
CASSLVSGAQSEQYF
>TRBV7-6|-|TRBJ1-6
CASSLERNHSPLHF
>TRBV29-1|few|TRBJ2-1
CSAFGGVISYNEQFF
>TRBV5-6|-|TRBJ1-5
CASSLGNLGPQHF
>TRBV28|-|TRBJ2-7
CASSLFISWGLAGSSSYEQYF
>TRBV28|many|TRBJ1-5
CASRDTDQPQHF
>TRBV7-2|many|TRBJ2-1
CASSLVSANGRQFF
>TRBV7-8|many|TRBJ2-7
CASSLPPGQGGEQYF
>TRBV5-1|-|TRBJ2-3
CASSLRGAGDTQYF
>TRBV5-1|few|TRBJ1-2
CASRAPDRGNGYTF
>TRBV6-2/TRBV6-3|-|TRBJ1-1
CASSRDGGEIDTEAFF
>TRBV20-1|-|TRBJ2-3
CSASPQLGANIYTQYF
>TRBV12-3/TRBV12-4|few|TRBJ2-7
CASRFGMEQYF
>TRBV7-8|many|TRBJ2-3
CASSPSGGTGTDTQYF
>TRBV3-1|many|TRBJ2-1
CASSQVLLSYNEQFF
>TRBV2|-|TRBJ2-1
CASSENRGHNEQFF
>TRBV23-1|-|TRBJ2-1
CASSQTSSNEQFF
>TRBV7-2|many|TRBJ1-6
CASSLADRPNYNSPLHF
>TRBV27|-|TRBJ2-7
CASSIRTEGDEQYF
>TRBV12-3/TRBV12-4|-|TRBJ2-7
CARSTPYEQYF